The clone carrying this T cell receptor beta chain was seen more than once but under ten times. Its antigen is not known. V was trimmed by 6 bases and J by 2 bases, leaving 14 bases between them. The CDR3 covers 15 residues. Germline V gene lookup returns CDR1 MNHEY and CDR2 SVGAGI. This entry belongs to a study of T cells in Graves' hyperthyroidism and ophthalmopathy. Whole-study findings and limits: Separating ophthalmopathy from stable hyperthyroidism was achieved by a 13 V-J model. With a median lead of roughly 6.8 months before onset, the model predicted ophthalmopathy.

RNA transcripts served as the template for amplifying TCR beta CDR3 regions. TCR CDR3 regions were first amplified by RT-PCR with HTBI primers. TCRdb called the multiplex PCR reads again in MiXCR, with one record for every CDR3 protein. Here the sample spans roughly 800,000 distinct CDR3 sequences, 38% being singletons. A patient was excluded if there was uncontrolled infection, other autoimmune disease, pregnancy or lactation. The rearrangement links TRBV6-5 to TRBJ1-5, with TRBD1 as a possible D gene (5 bases). This receptor was obtained from a young man with Graves' hyperthyroidism. The sequenced sample was blood. The CDR3 sequence is CASRAGTRGNQPQHF. CDR3 nucleotides: TGTGCCAGCAGGGCCGGGACGCGGGGCAATCAGCCCCAGCATTTT.